Each of the 25 T cell receptor beta chains below was sequenced from the same sample in a study of blood T cell repertoires in COVID-19. TCRdb's copy holds only in-frame clones and misses some; the assay was immunoSEQ multiplex PCR. The table shows roughly 250,000 clones, with around 89% occurring only once. What was sequenced was PBMCs or T cells enriched from blood (not recorded which). Source of these receptors: a woman aged 40 to 49 with acute COVID-19.

This clone was found many times. The chain recombines TRBV28 with TRBJ2-7, with no clear D. CDR3 size: 14 residues. Trimming stripped 2 bases from V and 4 bases from J, with 12 bases between. Germline V gene lookup returns CDR1 MDHEN and CDR2 SYDVKM. The CDR3 sequence is CASSLTAGEYEQYF. DNA of the CDR3: TGTGCCAGCAGTTTAACGGCCGGAGAGTACGAGCAGTACTTC.

The chain has TRBV10-3 and TRBJ1-4; D remains unclear. The V and J ends lost 3 bases and 15 bases respectively, with 11 bases between them. Germline V CDR1 and CDR2: ENHRY, SYGVKD. The CDR3 length is 11 residues. CDR3 loop: CAISEGSGLFF. DNA for the CDR3: TGTGCCATCAGTGAAGGATCCGGGTTGTTTTTT.

The chain links TRBV7-8 to TRBJ2-1; tentatively, D is TRBD2 (5 bases). This CDR3 has 16 residues. V shed 9 bases and J shed 7 bases, with 25 bases lying between them. In germline, CDR1 is SGHVS, CDR2 FQNEAQ. The CDR3, as DNA: TGTGCCAGTACTATATCCGGAGGTACTAGTAGTAATGAGCAGTTCTTC. Translating it yields CASTISGGTSSNEQFF.

The chain joins TRBV18 to TRBJ2-7, with TRBD2 as a possible D gene (6 bases). The germline V and J ends were trimmed by 6 bases and 7 bases, with 13 bases remaining between them. Germline CDR1 and CDR2: KGHSH and LQKENI. The CDR3 runs to 12 residues. CDR3 protein: CASSDGSWEQYF. In nucleotides, the CDR3 is TGTGCCAGCTCGGACGGGAGTTGGGAGCAGTACTTC.

This clone appeared once. J is TRBJ1-1 and V is TRBV5-6; unclear D gene. Germline values: CDR1 SGHDT, CDR2 YYEEEE. V lost 2 bases to trimming and J lost 5 bases, with 10 bases between them. This CDR3 is 13 amino acids long. Here the CDR3 DNA reads TGTGCCAGCAGCTTCCAGGCCGGAACTGAAGCTTTCTTT. It specifies CASSFQAGTEAFF.

This clone showed up just once. This chain uses TRBV28 with TRBJ2-5; tentatively, D is TRBD1 (6 bases). The CDR3 runs to 13 residues. Germline V gene lookup returns CDR1 MDHEN and CDR2 SYDVKM. The V end lost 8 bases, the J end lost 7 bases, and 17 bases lay between the germline ends. The CDR3 DNA sequence: TGTGCCAGCGACGGGACAAGCTCCGGGACCCAGTACTTC. It encodes CASDGTSSGTQYF.

This chain uses TRBV3-1 (or the pseudogene TRBV3-2) with TRBJ1-3, with D unclear. There are 13 residues in the CDR3. Between the trimmed V and J ends, which lost 3 bases and 4 bases, there was a span of 7 bases. CDR1 LGHDT and CDR2 YNNKEL come from the germline V gene (reference sequence). CDR3 amino acids: CASSHGEGNTIYF. Here the CDR3 DNA reads TGTGCCAGCAGCCACGGGGAGGGAAACACCATATATTTT.

This clone was recorded only once. The V call is TRBV10-2, the J call TRBJ2-7; a possible D gene is TRBD2 (5 bases). V dropped 0 bases and J dropped 3 bases, with 15 bases sitting between them. CDR1 is WSHSY and CDR2 is SAAADI in the germline V gene. This CDR3 comprises 16 residues. CDR3 in amino acids: CASSESNLSGIYEQYV. In nucleotides, the CDR3 is TGCGCCAGCAGTGAGTCGAACCTATCGGGAATCTACGAGCAGTACGTC.

This sequence joins TRBV5-1 and TRBJ1-1; D unclear. V shed 0 bases and J shed 1 base, with 7 bases lying between them. The germline V gene has CDR1 SGHRS and CDR2 YFSETQ. The length of the CDR3 is 14 residues. CDR3 nucleotides: TGCGCCAGCAGCTTGGATCCGGGGAACACTGAAGCTTTCTTT. This gives the protein CASSLDPGNTEAFF.

The chain joins TRBV10-3 to TRBJ2-5; D is unresolved. CDR3 length: 14 residues. V lost 10 bases to trimming and J lost 2 bases, with 17 bases between them. Germline CDR1 is ENHRY and CDR2 is SYGVKD. CDR3 bases: TGTGCCACCAACCACCCAGGCGAGCAAGAGACCCAGTACTTC. It is translated as CATNHPGEQETQYF.

The rearrangement uses TRBV6-5 and TRBJ2-1; 14 bases align to TRBD2. This CDR3 spans 15 amino acids. Germline V gene data show CDR1 as MNHEY and CDR2 as SVGAGI. J was trimmed by 7 bases and V by 8 bases; bases with no gene match: 7. The CDR3 loop reads CASRPGLAGENEQFF. The CDR3 region has the DNA TGTGCCAGCCGTCCGGGACTAGCGGGAGAGAATGAGCAGTTCTTC.

The CDR3 sequence: CASDTGLRGEQFF. The CDR3, as DNA: TGTGCTAGTGACACGGGCCTCCGGGGTGAGCAGTTCTTC. The V and J genes are TRBV12-5 and TRBJ2-1; perhaps TRBD2 as D (5 bases). CDR3 length equals 13 residues. The germline gives CDR1 LGHNT, CDR2 FRNRAP. Trimming left V 7 bases short and J 9 bases short, with 16 bases between.

The chain is built from TRBV9 and TRBJ1-6, with D perhaps TRBD1 (5 bases). From germline, CDR1 is SGDLS and CDR2 YYNGEE. Trimming pared 2 bases from V and 14 bases from J, leaving 17 bases between. This CDR3 is 14 amino acids long. The CDR3 DNA reads TGTGCCAGCAGCGTCGGGACGGGGGTAGGGGCCCTCCACTTT. Translated: CASSVGTGVGALHF.

CDR3 amino acids: CAGQKTGLGMGEQYF. For the CDR3, the DNA is TGTGCCGGCCAAAAAACAGGGTTGGGTATGGGCGAGCAGTACTTC. The V gene is TRBV28, the J gene TRBJ2-7; TRBD1 might be the D (6 bases). The V and J ends lost 11 bases and 6 bases respectively, with 26 bases between them. The germline CDR1 and CDR2 sequences are MDHEN and SYDVKM. This CDR3 is 15 amino acids long.

The chain recombines TRBV6-2 or TRBV6-3 with TRBJ2-1; 10 bases are shared with TRBD1. The CDR3 sequence is 16 residues long. V dropped 5 bases and J dropped 7; count of bases not matched to a gene: 11. Germline CDR1 reads MNHEY; CDR2 reads SVGEGT. In DNA, the CDR3 is TGTGCCAGCAGTGGCCGACAGGGGGCGAGATTGAATGAGCAGTTCTTC. This encodes CASSGRQGARLNEQFF.

The chain combines TRBV7-8 with TRBJ2-1; 10 nucleotides line up with TRBD2. Unmatched junction bases numbered 5, after V lost 6 bases and J lost 3 bases. The CDR3 has 15 residues. From germline, CDR1 is SGHVS and CDR2 FQNEAQ. CDR3 DNA: TGTGCCAGCAGTCTTACTAGCGGGGTCTACAATGAGCAGTTCTTC. Protein: CASSLTSGVYNEQFF.

V is TRBV18 and J is TRBJ2-7; TRBD1 agrees at 7 bases. Germline loops: CDR1 KGHSH, CDR2 LQKENI. The junction had 8 bases not matched to a gene; V was cut back by 4 bases and J by 5 bases. The length of the CDR3 is 14 residues. CDR3 nucleotide sequence: TGTGCCAGCTCACTGACAGGGTCAATTAACGAGCAGTACGTC. Its protein product is CASSLTGSINEQYV.

V and J are TRBV3-1 (or the pseudogene TRBV3-2) and TRBJ2-1; 15 bases are shared with TRBD2. There are 17 residues in the CDR3. Trimming at V came to 2 bases and at J to 7 bases, leaving 6 bases not matched to a gene. Germline CDR1 reads LGHDT; CDR2 reads YNNKEL (reference sequence). The DNA for the CDR3 is TGTGCCAGCAGCCAACCTGGACTAGCGGGAGGGGTGAATGAGCAGTTCTTC. It yields the protein CASSQPGLAGGVNEQFF.

J is TRBJ2-7 and V is TRBV2; D may be TRBD1 (6 bases). Per the germline V gene, CDR1 is SNHLY and CDR2 is FYNNEI. This CDR3 spans 13 amino acids. Trimming took 6 bases from V and 4 from J, leaving 13 bases between them. CDR3: CASRGGSSYEQYF. The CDR3 coding sequence is TGTGCCAGCAGAGGGGGTTCATCATACGAGCAGTACTTC.

The chain has TRBV24-1 and TRBJ1-5, with a possible D match to TRBD1 (6 bases). The germline V and J ends were trimmed by 4 bases and 0 bases, with 9 bases remaining between them. Germline V gene sequence: CDR1 KGHDR, CDR2 SFDVKD. This CDR3 region has 15 residues. CDR3 loop: CATSERTASNQPQHF. Here the CDR3 DNA reads TGTGCCACCAGTGAACGGACAGCTAGCAATCAGCCCCAGCATTTT.

The sample holds a few counts of this clone. V gene TRBV9 combines with J gene TRBJ1-6; perhaps TRBD1 as D (5 bases). Trimming shortened V by 3 bases and J by 0 bases, and 13 bases separated the two germline ends. Per the germline V gene, CDR1 is SGDLS and CDR2 is YYNGEE. This CDR3 contains 17 residues. The CDR3 sequence is CASSEWTGGSYNSPLHF. CDR3 DNA sequence: TGTGCCAGCAGCGAATGGACGGGGGGCTCCTATAATTCACCCCTCCACTTT.

Regarding this clone: The germline gene is not matched at one end of the junction; a read error may be the cause. This sequence joins TRBV10-3 and TRBJ2-2, with a tentative D call TRBD1 (5 bases). The CDR3 totals 16 residues. Germline CDR1 is ENHRY and CDR2 is SYGVKD. The CDR3: CATSPHDRPNTGELFF. For the CDR3, the DNA is TGTGCCACCAGTCCCCACGACAGACCGAACACCGGGGAGCTGTTTTTT.

The chain joins TRBV5-1 to TRBJ2-3; 8 bases map to TRBD2. V lost 0 bases and J lost 2; bases outside the gene matches: 5. Germline V gene lookup returns CDR1 SGHRS and CDR2 YFSETQ. The CDR3 sequence is 16 residues long. In nucleotides, the CDR3 is TGCGCCAGCAGCTTGGGTGGTAGCGGGGCCACAGATACGCAGTATTTT. It translates to CASSLGGSGATDTQYF.

This chain connects TRBV19 to TRBJ2-2; D may be TRBD1 (6 bases). Per the germline V gene, CDR1 is LNHDA and CDR2 is SQIVND (reference sequence). CDR3 size: 15 residues. Trimming shortened V by 3 bases and J by 1 base, and 9 bases separated the two germline ends. The DNA of the CDR3 is TGTGCCAGTAGTATTCCGGGACAGAACACCGGGGAGCTGTTTTTT. It encodes CASSIPGQNTGELFF.

This clone was recorded only once. V is TRBV5-1 and J is TRBJ1-1; 9 bases map to TRBD1. Germline V CDR1 and CDR2: SGHRS, YFSETQ. The V and J ends lost 4 bases and 3 bases, in that order; junction bases with no gene match: 10. This CDR3 comprises 16 residues. The CDR3: CASSITGGATDTEAFF. CDR3 DNA sequence: TGCGCCAGCAGCATCACAGGGGGCGCTACGGACACTGAAGCTTTCTTT. The full variable domain, in which reference TRBV5-1 and TRBJ1-1 provide the parts outside the CDR3, is KAGVTQTPRYLIKTRGQQVTLSCSPISGHRSVSWYQQTPGQGLQFLFEYFSETQRNKGNFPGRFSGRQFSNSRSEMNVSTLELGDSALYLCASSITGGATDTEAFFGQGTRLTVV.